This TCR beta chain was observed in a study of naive and memory T cell subsets (dated by TCRdb to about 2017). About the study as a whole: The study applied an open-source, UMI-based TCR alpha and beta sequencing pipeline to sorted naive and memory peripheral blood T cell subsets. The functional CMV T cell responses agreed completely with IgG serology results. RNA was DNase-treated and reverse transcribed with TCR constant-region primers, mostly using SuperScript III. Points the paper makes about the study in general: Following error correction, more than 95% of naive TCR sequences occurred only once, which made naive abundance distributions much steeper than those of memory subsets. A power law was followed by TCR abundance, with an exponent that differed between naive and memory subsets but was consistent across the three individuals. The repertoire findings for the naive and memory subsets could not be validated, as no ground truth was available. Clonotypes were defined as single alpha or beta chain sequences, not paired alpha/beta receptors. RNA-based TCR counts may be affected by expression changes linked to T cell activation and differentiation. In both CD4 and CD8 cells, going from naive through CM, EM and EMRA, the Gini index went up while Shannon and inverse Simpson diversity went down. A few larger clonotypes were present in naive repertoires, especially CD8 naive repertoires, and these clonotypes were possibly memory cells re-expressing CD45RA.

From the cysteine through the phenylalanine, the CDR3 covers 16 amino acids. Of the read, only the CDR3 DNA is kept; its 48 bases are in frame from base 1. Trimming at the junction amounts to 0 bases on V and 4 bases on J, and the germline ends lie 15 bases apart. The library came from UMI-ligation and nested PCR. The beta constant-region primer consisted of an equimolar mixture of two oligonucleotides that together covered TRBC1 and TRBC2. Four rounds of PCR were used to amplify ligated cDNA, with nested alpha and beta constant-region primers being used together with the SP2 primer. A single-stranded oligonucleotide containing the SP2 primer and a 12-nucleotide UMI was joined to the 3' end of the cDNA by T4 RNA ligase 1. Incubation of the ligation reaction was carried out at 16 degrees C for roughly 18-24 hours. PCR2 was typically run as a SYBR Green qPCR and stopped at a predetermined threshold to prevent over-amplification. Agencourt AMPure XP magnetic beads were used for all purifications after the first. Libraries were quantified by Qubit and checked on a TapeStation, where a main peak was expected near 650 bp. The pooled libraries were sequenced on an Illumina MiSeq using v2 2x251 paired-end kits, which usually yielded roughly 0.95-2.1 million reads per sample. Each sample library was pooled at about 4 nM, and roughly 4.5-7% PhiX was included to improve cluster recognition. The source study handled its data this way. FASTQ reads processed by Demultiplexor were assigned V and J genes by Decombinator through tag matching that tolerated a single base-pair mismatch. Collapsinator used UMIs to correct both sequencing errors and frequency errors arising from PCR heterogeneity. CDR3Translator translated TCRs and extracted CDR3s from the conserved cysteine to the FGXG phenylalanine, flagging non-productive sequences. Gini, Shannon entropy and inverse Simpson indices were calculated on repertoires that had been subsampled to equal numbers of UMI-defined TCRs. Clonotype abundance distributions were fitted to a power law by maximum likelihood within the linear range. When run on a single naive CD8 sample, MIGEC and the pipeline yielded similar UMI counts, similar unique TCR numbers and similar clonal distributions. In one analysis, naive TCRs that were also found in any memory subset of the same donor were excluded from the naive repertoire. The repertoires were searched for 7,000 to 8,000 CMV-associated CDR3 sequences that had been compiled from VDJdb and a published dataset. TCRdb reprocessed the public reads (quality trimming at Q25 with fastp, clone calling with MiXCR) and kept in-frame beta chains. Rows are unified per CDR3 protein, each entry keeping the most common DNA and genes. The V and J calls follow TCRdb's processing rather than the paper's. This sample holds roughly 100,000 distinct CDR3 sequences; roughly 15% were observed only once. Clones ranked in the top ten supply about 3% of the sample.

Separate amplification of TCR alpha and beta chain libraries was performed from the second PCR step onward. CMV status of each donor was established by measuring IFNgamma production from CD4+ T cells after fresh PBMCs were stimulated overnight with CMV viral lysate. Using Miltenyi beads, CD4 T cells were first positively selected, and CD8 T cells were then positively selected from the CD4-negative fraction. Cells stained for CD3, CD4, CD8, CD45RA, CD27 and a live/dead dye were sorted on a BD Aria II into four subsets by CD45RA and CD27. Blood was obtained from three healthy volunteers, and the blood from each volunteer was fractionated into CD4 and CD8 T cells and subsequently into four differentiation subsets. Roughly 120 ml of peripheral blood was collected from each donor, and PBMC were isolated from the blood using Ficoll-Paque PLUS density-gradient centrifugation. After sorting, cells were lysed in RLT buffer, RNA was extracted using a Qiagen RNeasy kit, and the extracted RNA was stored at -80 degrees C.

This clonotype was detected only a few times. Its antigen is still unknown. Qualities for individual bases were not recorded, and no much larger clone is one base off. The sample taken for sequencing was naive CD8+ T cells from blood. In the paper's terms, the cell subset or site label means: naive T cells, CD45RA high CD27+. The chain is made from TRBV12-3 or TRBV12-4 and TRBJ1-2; TRBD1 is perhaps the D gene, given 6 matching bases. This TCR came from a human donor in good health. The CDR3 protein: CASSLAWGGAGYGYTF. The DNA sequence reads TGTGCCAGCAGTTTAGCGTGGGGGGGCGCCGGCTATGGCTACACCTTC.